This T cell receptor (beta chain) emerged from a study of T-cell memory formation after mild COVID-19. TCRdb recomputed calls from the 5' RACE reads with MiXCR, one row per CDR3 protein. The top ten clones hold roughly 8% of a sample with around 450,000 distinct CDR3 sequences, 20% of them seen once. This CDR3 region has 16 residues. Germline CDR1 reads MNHNY; CDR2 reads SVGAGI (reference sequence). The V and J ends lost 4 bases and 5 bases, in that order; junction bases with no gene match: 6. This clonotype has a handful of counts. The chain is built from TRBV6-6 and TRBJ2-3, with TRBD2 matching 13 bases. Sequencing was performed on PBMCs or a T cell subset sorted from them (not recorded which). The TCR sequence derives from an adult woman who had mild COVID-19 (a few samples of this study predate the infection). Cell type and time point are not known. In DNA, the CDR3 is TGTGCCAGCAGTTTAGGACTAGCGGGAGTGAAAGATACGCAGTATTTT. The encoded protein is CASSLGLAGVKDTQYF.